This note documents a single TCR beta chain sequence. These data belong to a study of blood T cell repertoires in COVID-19. About the study: Specimens from acute and convalescent COVID-19 originated in the United States, Italy and Spain. Sample material is recorded as cDNA or gDNA derived from T cells, B-cell-depleted T cells, or PBMCs.

The length of the CDR3 is 11 residues. V was shortened by 0 bases and J by 7 bases, with 7 bases between the two germline ends. The germline CDR1 and CDR2 sequences are DFQATT and SNEGSKA (reference sequence). Authors' analysis steps: Amplifying reference gene primers gave estimates of nucleated cell counts. Assay: immunoSEQ multiplex PCR; the TCRdb copy retains only in-frame clones and omits some. That table furnishes V, J and clone size, whereas the DNA furnished D and trimming. The sample yields about 65,000 clones, 75% to 90% seen once. The chain links TRBV20-1 to TRBJ2-7; D is undetermined. The sequence derives from an older man with acute or convalescent COVID-19. The specimen sequenced was peripheral blood. The CDR3 sequence: CSARDPQEQYF. The DNA for the CDR3 is TGCAGTGCTAGAGATCCCCAGGAGCAGTACTTC.